The 23 T cell receptor beta chains below come from one sample, sequenced in a study of T cell responses to AZD1222 COVID-19 vaccine. Method: immunoSEQ multiplex PCR; TCRdb's copy keeps in-frame clones and lacks some. There are 90,000 to 150,000 clones in the sample; about 85% occur only once, and roughly 2.4% lies in the top ten. The sample in question was peripheral blood, obtained on day 0 of AZD1222 vaccination. These TCRs come from an adult in good health.

The rearrangement links TRBV9 to TRBJ1-1; the match to TRBD1 covers 8 bases. The length of the CDR3 is 13 residues. CDR1 SGDLS and CDR2 YYNGEE come from the germline V gene. The V and J ends lost 2 bases and 7 bases, in that order; junction bases with no gene match: 4. As DNA, the CDR3 is TGTGCCAGCAGCGTCAGGGGGCAAGGTGAAGCTTTCTTT. Translated, it gives CASSVRGQGEAFF.

The CDR3 bases are TGTGCCAGCAGGGGACAGGGGGCGGGGGTCACTGAAGCTTTCTTT. This encodes CASRGQGAGVTEAFF. V is TRBV28 and J is TRBJ1-1; 12 bases fit TRBD1. Germline CDR1 and CDR2: MDHEN and SYDVKM. The CDR3 runs 15 residues. The V gene end was trimmed by 6 bases and the J gene end by 4 bases; junction bases not matched to a gene: 6. Based on the CDR3 plus reference TRBV28 and TRBJ1-1, the full variable domain is DVKVTQSSRYLVKRTGEKVFLECVQDMDHENMFWYRQDPGLGLRLIYFSYDVKMKEKGDIPEGYSVSREKKERFSLILESASTNQTSMYLCASRGQGAGVTEAFFGQGTRLTVV.

The rearrangement links TRBV18 to TRBJ1-3; D gene uncertain. Germline V gene lookup returns CDR1 KGHSH and CDR2 LQKENI. This CDR3 contains 16 residues. Trimming pared 3 bases from V and 0 bases from J, leaving 12 bases between. The CDR3 sequence: CASSPWQSSSGNTIYF. The CDR3 DNA follows: TGTGCCAGCTCACCGTGGCAGTCGAGCTCTGGAAACACCATATATTTT.

This sequence joins TRBV30 and TRBJ1-1; D may be TRBD1 (5 bases). Germline V lookup: CDR1 GTSNPN, CDR2 SVGIG (reference sequence). Trimming took off 0 bases at V and 5 bases at J, with 16 bases between the two ends. The CDR3 totals 15 residues. The CDR3 DNA is TGTGCCTGGAGTGTAACCGGGACGTACAGGACTGAAGCTTTCTTT. Encoded protein: CAWSVTGTYRTEAFF.

The count of this clone is one. This sequence joins TRBV27 and TRBJ1-2; D perhaps matches TRBD1 (6 bases). From germline, CDR1 is MNHEY and CDR2 SMNVEV (reference sequence). The CDR3 is made up of 15 amino acids. V lost 3 bases and J lost 5, with 16 bases in between. CDR3 in DNA: TGTGCCAGCAGTTTTCGTCCAGGGGAGGTGTATGGCTACACCTTC. Encoded protein: CASSFRPGEVYGYTF.

The V and J genes are TRBV29-1 and TRBJ2-7; D gene unclear. Trimming took 2 bases from V and 3 from J, leaving 5 bases between them. CDR1 is SQVTM and CDR2 is ANQGSEA in the germline V gene. The CDR3 has 11 residues. CDR3 amino acids: CSVERNYEQYF. Here the CDR3 DNA reads TGCAGCGTTGAACGCAACTACGAGCAGTACTTC.

The genes are TRBV7-9 and TRBJ2-5, with a tentative D call TRBD1 (6 bases). V was clipped by 2 bases and J by 1 base, with 8 bases between them. Germline CDR1 SEHNR, CDR2 FQNEAQ (reference sequence). There are 14 residues in the CDR3. DNA of the CDR3: TGTGCCAGCAGCTTAAGGACAGTCCAAGAGACCCAGTACTTC. Translating it yields CASSLRTVQETQYF. Full variable domain (remainder filled in from reference TRBV7-9 and TRBJ2-5): DTGVSQNPRHKITKRGQNVTFRCDPISEHNRLYWYRQTLGQGPEFLTYFQNEAQLEKSRLLSDRFSAERPKGSFSTLEIQRTEQGDSAMYLCASSLRTVQETQYFGPGTRLLVL.

The chain employs TRBV27 and TRBJ2-7, with TRBD2 matching over 7 bases. There are 14 residues in the CDR3. Germline assignment: CDR1 MNHEY and CDR2 SMNVEV (reference sequence). V trimming: 3 bases; J trimming: 5 bases; junction bases outside the gene matches: 7. Written as DNA, the CDR3 is TGTGCCAGCAGTTTCGGAGGGAGGGCCAACGAGCAGTACTTC. This gives the protein CASSFGGRANEQYF.

This clone was detected once. The CDR3 here is CASSPRGAGGTDTQYF. CDR3 sequence (DNA): TGTGCCAGCAGCCCCCGCGGGGCGGGAGGTACAGATACGCAGTATTTT. The rearrangement links TRBV11-2 to TRBJ2-3; 8 bases fit TRBD2. Trimming took 5 bases from V and 3 from J; bases not matched to a gene: 10. Germline V lookup: CDR1 SGHAT, CDR2 FQNNGV. CDR3 length: 16 amino acids.

This clone was observed a single time. This chain links TRBV5-6 with TRBJ2-7; 9 bases agree with TRBD2. J was trimmed by 0 bases and V by 4 bases; bases with no gene match: 2. Germline V gene lookup returns CDR1 SGHDT and CDR2 YYEEEE. The CDR3 totals 14 residues. The CDR3, as DNA: TGTGCCAGCAGCATAGCGGGAGCCTCCTACGAGCAGTACTTC. Encoded protein: CASSIAGASYEQYF.

The gene calls are TRBV27 and TRBJ1-6, with 12 bases that match TRBD1. V was clipped by 5 bases and J by 1 base; unmatched bases: 9. The CDR3 is 19 residues long. Germline values: CDR1 MNHEY, CDR2 SMNVEV (reference sequence). CDR3 bases: TGTGCCAGCAGTCCGGGGGGGACAGGGGGCGGTTCCTATAATTCACCCCTCCACTTT. It codes for CASSPGGTGGGSYNSPLHF.

The rearrangement uses TRBV5-1 and TRBJ2-1, with TRBD2 matching 7 bases. CDR1 is SGHRS and CDR2 is YFSETQ in the germline V gene. V lost 4 bases to trimming and J lost 7 bases; unmatched junction nucleotides: 8. This CDR3 is 14 amino acids long. CDR3 nucleotides: TGCGCCAGCAGCCCCGACCACGGGGGGAATGAGCAGTTCTTC. Translated, it gives CASSPDHGGNEQFF.

The rearrangement links TRBV7-9 to TRBJ1-3; 9 nucleotides agree with TRBD1. Unmatched junction bases numbered 6, after V lost 5 bases and J lost 4 bases. The CDR3 is 15 amino acids. Germline CDR1 is SEHNR and CDR2 is FQNEAQ (reference sequence). The CDR3 loop reads CASSKQGASGNTIYF. The DNA for the CDR3 is TGTGCCAGCAGCAAACAGGGGGCCTCAGGAAACACCATATATTTT.

The gene calls are TRBV6-5 and TRBJ2-7; the D gene is possibly TRBD1 (5 bases). Germline V lookup: CDR1 MNHEY, CDR2 SVGAGI. This CDR3 contains 15 residues. The V gene lost 10 bases and the J gene lost 2 bases, with 21 bases spanning the gap. The CDR3 reads CATQLSGQGPYEQYF. In DNA, the CDR3 is TGTGCCACCCAGCTATCCGGCCAGGGTCCCTACGAGCAGTACTTC.

The chain is built from TRBV27 and TRBJ1-6; D is undetermined. Trimming left V 6 bases short and J 7 bases short, with 13 bases between. CDR3 length: 14 residues. The germline CDR1 and CDR2 sequences are MNHEY and SMNVEV (reference sequence). The CDR3 sequence is CASRSLRKNSPLHF. DNA for the CDR3: TGTGCCAGCAGGTCTCTCCGGAAGAATTCACCCCTCCACTTT.

This chain uses TRBV5-1 with TRBJ2-1, with 7 bases that match TRBD1. V trimming: 4 bases; J trimming: 4 bases; junction bases outside the gene matches: 11. From germline, CDR1 is SGHRS and CDR2 YFSETQ. The CDR3 totals 16 residues. CDR3 residues: CASSQTHRGRYNEQFF. CDR3 coding DNA: TGCGCCAGCAGCCAGACTCACAGGGGACGTTACAATGAGCAGTTCTTC. The entire variable domain, with the rest obtained from reference TRBV5-1 and TRBJ2-1, is as follows: KAGVTQTPRYLIKTRGQQVTLSCSPISGHRSVSWYQQTPGQGLQFLFEYFSETQRNKGNFPGRFSGRQFSNSRSEMNVSTLELGDSALYLCASSQTHRGRYNEQFFGPGTRLTVL.

This chain connects TRBV29-1 to TRBJ2-7; TRBD1 agrees at 12 bases. Germline CDR1 is SQVTM and CDR2 is ANQGSEA. V lost 7 bases and J lost 7; bases outside the gene matches: 8. The CDR3 loop spans 13 amino acids. The chain's CDR3 is CSASGQGAWEQYF. CDR3 bases: TGCAGCGCCTCGGGACAGGGGGCGTGGGAGCAGTACTTC.

The sample holds one count of this clone. In DNA, the CDR3 is TGTGCCAGCAGCGTAGATCTTGGACGGGGGGGAAACACCATATATTTT. Translating gives CASSVDLGRGGNTIYF. This chain connects TRBV9 to TRBJ1-3; TRBD1 might be the D (5 bases). Trimming cost V 0 bases and J 4 bases, with 14 bases left between them. The CDR3 has 16 residues. Germline values: CDR1 SGDLS, CDR2 YYNGEE. The variable domain in full, with the rest retrieved from reference TRBV9 and TRBJ1-3, is DSGVTQTPKHLITATGQRVTLRCSPRSGDLSVYWYQQSLDQGLQFLIQYYNGEERAKGNILERFSAQQFPDLHSELNLSSLELGDSALYFCASSVDLGRGGNTIYFGEGSWLTVV.

V gene TRBV7-9 combines with J gene TRBJ2-2; D not resolved. The germline CDR1 and CDR2 sequences are SEHNR and FQNEAQ (reference sequence). V gave up 5 bases and J gave up 4 bases, with 14 bases separating them. The CDR3 loop spans 15 amino acids. CDR3 DNA: TGTGCCAGCAGCCCTCAAATATCGTCCACCGGGGAGCTGTTTTTT. This sequence encodes CASSPQISSTGELFF.

V usage is TRBV5-1 and J usage is TRBJ2-3; 7 nucleotides line up with TRBD1. The CDR3 contains 14 residues. The junction had 9 bases not matched to a gene; V was cut back by 7 bases and J by 4 bases. The germline V gene encodes CDR1 SGHRS and CDR2 YFSETQ. The DNA for the CDR3 is TGCGCCAGCCGCCGACAGGGTCGCCCAGATACGCAGTATTTT. It specifies CASRRQGRPDTQYF.

This clone occurred once. The chain couples TRBV28 to TRBJ1-1; 7 nucleotides line up with TRBD1. The junction had 6 bases not matched to a gene; V was cut back by 2 bases and J by 12 bases. This CDR3 has 12 residues. The germline V gene encodes CDR1 MDHEN and CDR2 SYDVKM. CDR3 nucleotide sequence: TGTGCCAGCAGTTTACAGACAGGGTGGTCTTTCTTT. Residues: CASSLQTGWSFF. Complete variable domain (other parts from reference TRBV28 and TRBJ1-1): DVKVTQSSRYLVKRTGEKVFLECVQDMDHENMFWYRQDPGLGLRLIYFSYDVKMKEKGDIPEGYSVSREKKERFSLILESASTNQTSMYLCASSLQTGWSFFGQGTRLTVV.

The genes are TRBV19 and TRBJ1-5, with D unresolved. The germline V and J ends were trimmed by 4 bases and 3 bases, with 10 bases remaining between them. CDR1 is LNHDA and CDR2 is SQIVND in the germline V gene (reference sequence). There are 14 residues in the CDR3. The CDR3 region has the DNA TGTGCCAGTAGTACGGCAGGCGACAATCAGCCCCAGCATTTT. It encodes CASSTAGDNQPQHF.

The rearrangement uses TRBV7-2 and TRBJ2-5; maybe TRBD1 (5 bases). The germline V and J ends were trimmed by 6 bases and 6 bases, with 17 bases remaining between them. The CDR3 runs 14 residues. The V gene's germline CDR1 is SGHTA and CDR2 FQGNSA. The CDR3 DNA reads TGTGCCAGCAGTCAAAATGCCAGGGTGCAGACCCAGTACTTC. Its protein product is CASSQNARVQTQYF.